Following are 3 T cell receptor beta chains from one sample sequenced in a study of blood T cells in healthy people across ages. Next came a second PCR, run for about 7 to 12 cycles, which used a sample-barcoded 5' primer along with a J-beta primer mix. TCRdb itself ran the 5' RACE reads through MiXCR, one entry per CDR3 protein. The sample has 1.5 million to 2 million distinct CDR3 sequences, 30% to 35% seen once. Material for sequencing was blood. These receptor sequences come from a woman aged 30 to 39 in good health.

This chain links TRBV6-5 with TRBJ2-5; 9 positions match TRBD2. There are 16 residues in the CDR3. The germline gives CDR1 MNHEY, CDR2 SVGAGI. Losses at the gene ends were 4 bases for V and 1 base for J; bases not matched to a gene: 7. CDR3 residues: CASSSRIAGAQETQYF. CDR3 nucleotides: TGTGCCAGCAGTTCCCGGATAGCGGGGGCCCAAGAGACCCAGTACTTC.

The rearrangement links TRBV2 to TRBJ2-5; 7 bases are a match to TRBD1. The CDR3 runs to 15 residues. Germline lookup yields CDR1 SNHLY and CDR2 FYNNEI. V lost 6 bases to trimming and J lost 2 bases; unmatched junction nucleotides: 9. DNA for the CDR3: TGTGCCAGCAGGGCCGACTGGACAGGACAAGAGACCCAGTACTTC. It specifies CASRADWTGQETQYF.

This clonotype was counted ten times or more. The chain employs TRBV20-1 and TRBJ2-5, with D unresolved. The CDR3 contains 14 residues. Per germline, CDR1 DFQATT and CDR2 SNEGSKA (reference sequence). The ends were cut back, 2 bases at V and 2 bases at J, with 12 bases in the middle. The CDR3 is CSARSGQVQETQYF. In nucleotides, the CDR3 is TGCAGTGCTAGATCCGGGCAGGTTCAAGAGACCCAGTACTTC.